This T cell receptor (beta chain) was sequenced during a study of radiotherapy plus CTLA-4 blockade in lung cancer. Germline CDR1 SNHLY, CDR2 FYNNEI. This CDR3 comprises 14 residues. V was shortened by 7 bases and J by 2 bases, with 12 bases between the two germline ends. The data were produced by immunoSEQ multiplex PCR, yet TCRdb's version contains in-frame clones alone and is incomplete. The sample has just under 60,000 clones; around four fifths are singletons. In the case of this clone: Antigen specificity is unknown.

General study findings and limits: Expansion in blood of tumor-derived TCR clones was seen after radiotherapy plus ipilimumab.

Sequenced material: peripheral blood, taken from a patient treated with radiotherapy plus ipilimumab. The chain couples TRBV2 to TRBJ1-5; unclear D gene. The receptor's source is a human donor with non-small cell lung cancer who had a partial response to radiotherapy plus ipilimumab. DNA for the CDR3: TGTGCCAGCACCCTAGAGGGAGGCAATCAGCCCCAGCATTTT. This sequence encodes CASTLEGGNQPQHF.